This T cell receptor beta chain was sequenced during a study of regulatory dendritic cells for organ transplantation (dated by TCRdb to about 2017). With respect to the entire study: The TCRbeta repertoires of sorted naive and memory CD4+ and CD8+ T cells were sequenced before and after allostimulation with regulatory or mature dendritic cells. The investigation overall reported the following: Only two subjects were sequenced, and the authors noted considerable between-individual heterogeneity in the alloreactive memory CD8+ T cell pool. Highly diverse repertoires were observed in naive CD4+ and CD8+ T cells, whereas lower diversity was observed in memory cells, and the most oligoclonal repertoires were found in memory CD8+ cells. Expansion of memory CD8+ clones was induced by allostimulation in both subjects, but more limited expansion appeared to be induced by regulatory dendritic cells than by mature dendritic cells. Among the resting subsets, memory CD8+ T cells contained the most alloreactive TCR clonotypes.

Multiplexed two-step PCR with Vbeta-specific forward primers and Jbeta-specific reverse primers was used to amplify TCRbeta CDR3 regions. The TCRbeta libraries were sequenced on an Illumina instrument via the immunoSEQ service. The source study handled its data this way. IMGT annotation was used to assign V, D and J genes, and synthetic CDR3 analogues were used to correct counts for multiplex PCR bias. The immunoSEQ Analyzer calculated repertoire clonality as one minus the normalized Shannon entropy. Whether a clone counted as expanded was decided by Fisher's exact test with Benjamini-Hochberg false discovery rate control and a two-tailed cutoff of P<0.01. The table comes from immuneACCESS by way of TCRdb, which keeps in-frame sequences with V and J called. Part of the clones is missing from these tables; in studies checked, under half for an unresolved V gene and the rest for unknown reasons. V and J calls and clone size are copied from that table; D and trimming were computed from the DNA. The table for this sample lists around 30,000 clones; approximately 82% of them were counted only once. About 0.094% of the sample goes to the ten largest clones.

A note on this clone: Its cognate antigen has yet to be identified. Qualities for individual bases were not recorded, and no much larger clone is one base off.

CDR1 is given as LNHDA and CDR2 as SQIVND, both from the germline V gene (reference sequence). V is reduced by 3 bases and J by 3 bases, leaving a spacing of 12 bases between them. Measured from the cysteine to the phenylalanine, the CDR3 is 14 residues long. The retained sequence is limited to the CDR3, 42 bases, with the frame set at the first base. FACS was used to sort CD4+ or CD8+ cells into naive T cells, defined as CD45RA+, and memory T cells, defined as CD45RO+. Two healthy control subjects provided the T cells used for TCR sequencing. For the mixed lymphocyte reactions, sorted T cell subsets left unstimulated acted as baseline controls. The Qiagen DNeasy Blood & Tissue Kit was used to extract genomic DNA.

This receptor was taken from a human donor in good health. The specimen was naive CD4+ T cells from blood. Sample cell subset or site, as interpreted from the label and publication: CD45RA+ naive T cells. The chain was built from TRBV19 and TRBJ2-7; a confident D gene designation cannot be given. The CDR3 reads CASSIRHYSYEQYF. The DNA sequence reads TGTGCCAGTAGTATTCGTCATTATAGCTACGAGCAGTACTTC.